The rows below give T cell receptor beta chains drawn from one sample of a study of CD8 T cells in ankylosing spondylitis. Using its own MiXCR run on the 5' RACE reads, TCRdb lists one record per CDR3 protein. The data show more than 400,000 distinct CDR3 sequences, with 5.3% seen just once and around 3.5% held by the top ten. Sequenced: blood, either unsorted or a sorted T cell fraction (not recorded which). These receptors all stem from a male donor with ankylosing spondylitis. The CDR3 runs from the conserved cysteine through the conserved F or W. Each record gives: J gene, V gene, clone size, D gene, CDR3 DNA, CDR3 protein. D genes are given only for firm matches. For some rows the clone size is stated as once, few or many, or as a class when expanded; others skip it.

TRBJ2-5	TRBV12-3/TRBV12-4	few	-	TGTGCCAGCAGTTTAAGGCAGCCATCCCTTGGGGAGACCCAGTACTTC	CASSLRQPSLGETQYF
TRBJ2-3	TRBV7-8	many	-	TGTGCCAGCAGCTTAGGGAATCACAGGGCCACAGATACGCAGTATTTT	CASSLGNHRATDTQYF
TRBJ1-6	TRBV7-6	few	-	TGTGCCAGCAGCTTAGATGCCCGCGGGAACTCTTTTGGGTCACCCCTCCACTTT	CASSLDARGNSFGSPLHF
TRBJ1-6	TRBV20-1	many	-	TGCAGTGCTAGGGGGTCGGCGAATTCACCCCTCCACTTT	CSARGSANSPLHF
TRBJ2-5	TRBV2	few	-	TGTGCCAGCAGTGCAAATACTCAGACCCAGTACTTC	CASSANTQTQYF
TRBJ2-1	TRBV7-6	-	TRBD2	TGTGCCAGCAGCCTAGGGACTAGCGGGAGTTATGAGCAGTTCTTC	CASSLGTSGSYEQFF
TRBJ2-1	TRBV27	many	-	TGTGCCAGCAGTTCCGGCAACTCCTACAATGAGCAGTTCTTC	CASSSGNSYNEQFF
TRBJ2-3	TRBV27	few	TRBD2	TGTGCCAGCAGTTGGCGGGGGAAAGATACGCAGTATTTT	CASSWRGKDTQYF
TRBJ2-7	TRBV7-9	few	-	TGTGCCAGCAGCCGCCTGGGGACGACTGGGCAGTACTTC	CASSRLGTTGQYF
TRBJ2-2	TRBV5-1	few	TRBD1	TGCGCCAGCAGCCTCCAACCGGGACAGAGTTCCGGGGAGCTGTTTTTT	CASSLQPGQSSGELFF
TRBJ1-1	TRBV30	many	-	TGTGCCTGGAGCGGGTCGGTAGGCACTGAAGCTTTCTTT	CAWSGSVGTEAFF
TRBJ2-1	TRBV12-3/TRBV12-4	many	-	TGTGCCAGCAGTTTCTACAGGTCGAGCTCCTACAATGAGCAGTTCTTC	CASSFYRSSSYNEQFF
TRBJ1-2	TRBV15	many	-	TGTGCCACCAGCAGAGCACAGGGTTTCTATGGCTACACCTTC	CATSRAQGFYGYTF
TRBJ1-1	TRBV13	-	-	TGTGCCAGCAGCCCGGGACCTTGGGTGAACACTGAAGCTTTCTTT	CASSPGPWVNTEAFF
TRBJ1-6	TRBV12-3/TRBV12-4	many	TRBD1	TGTGCCAGCAGTTTCGGGACAGGGAGTTCACCCCTCCACTTT	CASSFGTGSSPLHF
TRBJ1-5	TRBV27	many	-	TGTGCCAGCAGTTTATTTGGGGTAGGGAATAGCAATCAGCCCCAGCATTTT	CASSLFGVGNSNQPQHF
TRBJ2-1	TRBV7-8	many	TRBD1	TGTGCCAGCAGCTTATCTGTAAGAGGACAGGGGGGCTCCTACAATGAGCAGTTCTTC	CASSLSVRGQGGSYNEQFF
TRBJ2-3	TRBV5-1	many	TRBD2	TGCGCCAGCAGCGCCAGTTGGTCGGGAGGGCCGGATACGCAGTATTTT	CASSASWSGGPDTQYF
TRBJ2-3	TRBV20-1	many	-	TGCAGTGCTAGAGATGGTCACCAACTAGAAGATACGCAGTATTTT	CSARDGHQLEDTQYF
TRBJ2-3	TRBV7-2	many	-	TGTGCCAGCAGCTTAACACTTTACGGTGGCACAGATACGCAGTATTTT	CASSLTLYGGTDTQYF
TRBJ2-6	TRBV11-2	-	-	TGTGCCAGCAGCTTTATACCATCTGGGGCCAACGTCCTGACTTTC	CASSFIPSGANVLTF
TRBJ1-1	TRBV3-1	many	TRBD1	TGTGCCAGCAGCGACAAATGGACAGGAGGTTCCACTGAAGCTTTCTTT	CASSDKWTGGSTEAFF
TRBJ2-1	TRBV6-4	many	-	TGTGCCAGCAGTGAGGTGGCAGGCGCTTACAATGAGCAGTTCTTC	CASSEVAGAYNEQFF
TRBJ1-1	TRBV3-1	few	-	TGTGCCAGCAGCCGGTGGGGGAGGAACACTGAAGCTTTCTTT	CASSRWGRNTEAFF
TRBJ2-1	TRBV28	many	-	TGTGCCAGCACCCCTCGCCCCCGTTTCTCAAGCTCCTACAATGAGCAGTTCTTC	CASTPRPRFSSSYNEQFF
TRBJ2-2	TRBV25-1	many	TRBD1	TGTGCCAGCAGTGCGGGACAGGGGGGGGGGATGAACACCGGGGAGCTGTTTTTT	CASSAGQGGGMNTGELFF
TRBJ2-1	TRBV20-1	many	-	TGCAGTGCCACCACTTTCCTTGAGCAGTTCTTC	CSATTFLEQFF
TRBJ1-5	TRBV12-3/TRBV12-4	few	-	TGTGCCAGCACCCCGCGGGGTCTAAGGCCCCAGCATTTT	CASTPRGLRPQHF
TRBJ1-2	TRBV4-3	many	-	TGCGCCAGCAGCCAAGGGGCAGGGACTGCGTATGGCTACACCTTC	CASSQGAGTAYGYTF
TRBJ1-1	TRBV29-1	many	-	TGCAGCGTACAGACTAGGTTAGCTCACACTGAAGCTTTCTTT	CSVQTRLAHTEAFF
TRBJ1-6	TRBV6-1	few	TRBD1	TGTGCCAGCAGCTCGCAACCGGGGACAGGGGCTTCACCCCTCCACTTT	CASSSQPGTGASPLHF
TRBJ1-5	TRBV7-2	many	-	TGTGCCAGCAGTCCTACAGACAGAGCCCGCAATCAGCCCCAGCATTTT	CASSPTDRARNQPQHF
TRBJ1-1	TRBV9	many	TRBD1	TGTGCCAGCAGCGTAGAGGGACAGGCCGTGGGGGTAACAACGGCTTTCTTT	CASSVEGQAVGVTTAFF
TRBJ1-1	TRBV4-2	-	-	TGTGCCAGCAGCCAATTGGGATTTAGAGAAGAAGCTTTCTTT	CASSQLGFREEAFF
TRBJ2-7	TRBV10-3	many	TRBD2	TGTGCCATCAGTGAGTCGAAGGCGGGAGCGGGAGCTCCCCACGAGCAGTACTTC	CAISESKAGAGAPHEQYF
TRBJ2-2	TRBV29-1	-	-	-	CSLMDGTGSCFF
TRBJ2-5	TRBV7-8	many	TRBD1	TGTGCCAGCAGCCCCAGACAGGGGAGGACCCAGTACTTC	CASSPRQGRTQYF
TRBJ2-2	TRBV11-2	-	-	TGTGCCAGCAGCGAAGAGCCAGGGGGGTTTGCCGGGGAGCTGTTTTTT	CASSEEPGGFAGELFF
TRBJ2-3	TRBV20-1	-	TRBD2	TGCAGTGCCGGGACTAGCGGGGGGGCCGGCACAGATACGCAGTATTTT	CSAGTSGGAGTDTQYF
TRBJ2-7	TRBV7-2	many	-	TGTGCCAGCAGTCGGGTGTCAGGCGCCTTCTACGAGCAGTACTTC	CASSRVSGAFYEQYF
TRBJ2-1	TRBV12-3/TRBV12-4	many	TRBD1	TGTGCCAGCGTTGGGACAGCTTTGTACAATGAGCAGTTCTTC	CASVGTALYNEQFF
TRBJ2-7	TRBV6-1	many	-	TGTGCCAGCAGTCCCGAGCTCGGGATTTCCTACGAGCAGTACTTC	CASSPELGISYEQYF
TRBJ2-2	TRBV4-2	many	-	TGTGCCAGCAGCCTACGTGGGGGCGGTCCCGGGGAGCTGTTTTTT	CASSLRGGGPGELFF
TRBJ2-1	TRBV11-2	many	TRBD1	TGTGCCAGCAGCACGAGAGGGGGCGCCACCATGAGATCCTCCTCCTACAATGAGCAGTTCTTC	CASSTRGGATMRSSSYNEQFF
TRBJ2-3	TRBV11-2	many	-	TGTGCCAGCAGCTTAGTTGGGACGATTCATGGATCTCCTAGCACAGATACGCAGTATTTT	CASSLVGTIHGSPSTDTQYF
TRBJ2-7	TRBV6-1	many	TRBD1	TGTGCCAGCAGTGGGGGGACAGGCCCCTACGAGCAGTACTTC	CASSGGTGPYEQYF
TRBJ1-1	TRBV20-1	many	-	TGCAGTGTTGTGGGGACACTCTGGGGCGAAGCTTTCTTT	CSVVGTLWGEAFF
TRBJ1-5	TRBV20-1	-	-	TGCAGTGCGAGACAGGTCTTTAGCAATCAGCCCCAGCATTTT	CSARQVFSNQPQHF
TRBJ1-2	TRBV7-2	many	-	TGTGCCAGCCGAGCCACGGGGAACTATGGCTACACCTTC	CASRATGNYGYTF
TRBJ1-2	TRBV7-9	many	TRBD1	TGTGCCAGCAGCTTTGTTTTGGGACAGGGGAGCGGCTACACCTTC	CASSFVLGQGSGYTF
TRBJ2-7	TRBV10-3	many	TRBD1	TGTGCCATCAGTGTCAATCCCCGCGGGACAGGGACCGACGAGCAGTACTTC	CAISVNPRGTGTDEQYF
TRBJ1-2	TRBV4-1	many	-	TGCGCCAGCAGCCAAGATACAAGTAACTATGGCTACACCTTC	CASSQDTSNYGYTF
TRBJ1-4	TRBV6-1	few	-	TGTGCCAGTACCACTGGGGGAGCGGAGGAAAAACTGTTTTTT	CASTTGGAEEKLFF
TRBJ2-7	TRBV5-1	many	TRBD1	TGCGCCAGCAGCTTGGACAGGGGGGACTACGAGCAGTACTTC	CASSLDRGDYEQYF
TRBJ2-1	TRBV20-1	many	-	TGCAGTGCTAGAGTTGCGGACAATGAGCAGTTCTTC	CSARVADNEQFF